A single sample is the source of the 9 T cell receptor beta chains below, sequenced in a study of blood T cells in healthy people across ages. A second about 6 to 11 cycle PCR used barcoded and J-beta primers. TCRdb fed the 5' RACE reads into MiXCR, producing one record per CDR3 protein. The data show 2 million or so distinct CDR3 sequences, about 50% seen once. The sample consisted of blood. These TCRs come from a woman aged 40-49 years in good health.

V gene TRBV11-2 combines with J gene TRBJ2-3, with TRBD2 as a possible D gene (7 bases). Per germline, CDR1 SGHAT and CDR2 FQNNGV. V was shortened by 5 bases and J by 4 bases, with 16 bases between the two germline ends. The CDR3 loop spans 15 amino acids. The CDR3 nucleotides are TGTGCCAGCAGCACAGTGGGGGGGCCATCAGATACGCAGTATTTT. It yields the protein CASSTVGGPSDTQYF.

The chain uses TRBV28 and TRBJ2-5; D might be TRBD2 (6 bases). Trimming shortened V by 3 bases and J by 2 bases, and 13 bases separated the two germline ends. CDR1 MDHEN and CDR2 SYDVKM come from the germline V gene. The CDR3 length is 15 residues. The CDR3 DNA is TGTGCCAGCAGTTTTCGGGGGTTTGCACAAGAGACCCAGTACTTC. It translates to CASSFRGFAQETQYF. Filled out from reference TRBV28 and TRBJ2-5, the complete variable domain reads DVKVTQSSRYLVKRTGEKVFLECVQDMDHENMFWYRQDPGLGLRLIYFSYDVKMKEKGDIPEGYSVSREKKERFSLILESASTNQTSMYLCASSFRGFAQETQYFGPGTRLLVL.

This clonotype has ten or more counts. V is TRBV29-1 and J is TRBJ2-5; TRBD1 matches at 8 bases. Losses at the gene ends were 6 bases for V and 4 bases for J; bases not matched to a gene: 7. The CDR3 has 13 residues. Looked up from germline, CDR1 is SQVTM and CDR2 is ANQGSEA. The CDR3 nucleotides are TGCAGCGTGAGGGGACAGGCTATAGAGACCCAGTACTTC. Protein: CSVRGQAIETQYF.

This clonotype appeared once. The rearrangement links TRBV7-2 to TRBJ1-5; no firm D call. The CDR3 runs 12 residues. V lost 3 bases and J 7 bases, leaving 7 bases between the germline ends. Germline V gene sequence: CDR1 SGHTA, CDR2 FQGNSA. The CDR3 coding sequence is TGTGCCAGCAGCTTGCCTTTGCAGCCCCAGCATTTT. Translated, it gives CASSLPLQPQHF.

This rearrangement joins TRBV5-1 to TRBJ1-2; TRBD1 is a possible D gene (6 bases). V was cut by 5 bases and J by 0 bases, with 14 bases left in between. The CDR3 is 15 amino acids. Germline lookup yields CDR1 SGHRS and CDR2 YFSETQ. CDR3 sequence reads: CASSHRGNANYGYTF. Written as DNA, the CDR3 is TGCGCCAGCAGTCATAGGGGGAACGCTAACTATGGCTACACCTTC.

The J gene is TRBJ1-5, the V gene TRBV12-3 or TRBV12-4; possibly TRBD1 for D (6 bases). The CDR3 consists of 15 residues. V was pared by 5 bases and J by 6 bases, with 17 bases between. In nucleotides, the CDR3 is TGTGCCAGCAGTCTGGGGGCCGATACCACTCAGCCCCAGCATTTT. It codes for CASSLGADTTQPQHF.

Only a few counts were recorded for this clonotype. J is TRBJ1-2 and V is TRBV2, with D uncertain. Germline V CDR1 and CDR2: SNHLY, FYNNEI. The V end lost 2 bases, the J end lost 0 bases, and 10 bases lay between the germline ends. The CDR3 totals 15 residues. The CDR3 bases are TGTGCCAGCAGTGAACCGCGGGAAGCTAACTATGGCTACACCTTC. It yields the protein CASSEPREANYGYTF.

The rearrangement uses TRBV18 and TRBJ2-1; D may be TRBD2 (5 bases). CDR3 length: 13 residues. The germline V gene encodes CDR1 KGHSH and CDR2 LQKENI. V lost 2 bases, J lost 9 bases, and 11 bases lay in between. As DNA, the CDR3 is TGTGCCAGCTCACCATCGGGGTTCAGTGAGCAGTTCTTC. This gives the protein CASSPSGFSEQFF. Using reference TRBV18 and TRBJ2-1 for the parts outside the CDR3, the full variable domain is NAGVMQNPRHLVRRRGQEARLRCSPMKGHSHVYWYRQLPEEGLKFMVYLQKENIIDESGMPKERFSAEFPKEGPSILRIQQVVRGDSAAYFCASSPSGFSEQFFGPGTRLTVL.

The V gene is TRBV15, the J gene TRBJ2-1, with 7 bases identical to TRBD1. V shed 4 bases, J shed 0 bases, and the junction held 9 bases outside the gene matches. The length of the CDR3 is 17 residues. Germline CDR1 reads LNHNV; CDR2 reads YYDKDF (reference sequence). The CDR3 DNA is TGTGCCACCAGCATTTTAGGACAGGCCCGCTCCTACAATGAGCAGTTCTTC. Amino acids: CATSILGQARSYNEQFF.